Listed below are T cell receptor beta chains from one sample, sequenced in a study of identical twins. Each CDR3 protein gets one entry after TCRdb re-called the 5' RACE reads with MiXCR. The repertoire holds 1,800,000 or so distinct CDR3 sequences, roughly 35% seen once, with 0.25% to 0.3% in the top ten. Specimen: cord blood. The receptors here all came from a newborn girl in good health. CDR3s include the opening cysteine and the closing phenylalanine or tryptophan.

TRBV12-3/TRBV12-4 | CASSFYGPQDGELFF
TRBV6-1 | CASSGWVPKETQYF
TRBV28 | CASSSTTSTTLEQYF
TRBV20-1 | CSAGQGHYGKNIQYF
TRBV5-1 | CASSLGRSSYTF
TRBV7-9 | CASSLVAQGAEQYF
TRBV18 | CASSLTGQVLSYEQYF
TRBV20-1 | CSARSREREWGDEQFF
TRBV21-1 | CASSKALLGTKKEETQYF
TRBV20-1 | CSARDPRQSYEQYF
TRBV20-1 | CSAPTRVAETQYF
TRBV7-2 | CASSLVPDLQVNEQFF
TRBV7-4 | CASSAGGPWNEQYF
TRBV3-1 | CASSLLAGGTKNIQYF
TRBV4-1 | CASSQERVAGDTQYF
TRBV4-2 | CASSQVGDSYNEQYF
TRBV25-1 | CASSDRDTQYF
TRBV24-1 | CAVTGNTDSTDTQYF
TRBV20-1 | CSGGQSTEAFF
TRBV18 | CASSTRSGQGPYGQYF
TRBV19 | CASSTRQGEAGELFF
TRBV9 | CASSQWGGDTQYF
TRBV14 | CASSQDWGLRSSYEQYF
TRBV9 | CASSVVPLLATNTGELFF
TRBV10-3 | CAVRDFADTQYF
TRBV7-2 | CASSSDGTVPYEQYF
TRBV29-1 | CSSTDGAEAFF